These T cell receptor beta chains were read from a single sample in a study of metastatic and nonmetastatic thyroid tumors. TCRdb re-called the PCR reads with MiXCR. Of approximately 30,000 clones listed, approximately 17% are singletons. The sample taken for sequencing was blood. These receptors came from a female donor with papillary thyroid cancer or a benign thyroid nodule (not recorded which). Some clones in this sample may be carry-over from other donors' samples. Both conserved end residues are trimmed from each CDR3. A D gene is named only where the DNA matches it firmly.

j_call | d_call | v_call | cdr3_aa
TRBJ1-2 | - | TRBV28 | ASSPGDGTFYGYT
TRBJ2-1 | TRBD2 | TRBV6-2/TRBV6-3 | ASSGTSGSSYNEQF
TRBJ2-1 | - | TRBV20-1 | SARDSITSNNEQF
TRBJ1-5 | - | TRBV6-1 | ASSLRAGNQPQH
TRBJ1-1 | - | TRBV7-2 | ASSSRTVGDTEAF
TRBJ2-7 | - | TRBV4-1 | ASSQEPGVSYEQY
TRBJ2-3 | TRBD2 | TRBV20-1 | SARFGGGNTDTQY
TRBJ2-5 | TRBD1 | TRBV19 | ASSHRGRLAQETQY
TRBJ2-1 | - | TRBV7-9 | ASSPGGTRVNEQF
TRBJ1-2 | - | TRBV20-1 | SARDLGEREGYT
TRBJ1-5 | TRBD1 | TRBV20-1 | SPGQSNQPQH
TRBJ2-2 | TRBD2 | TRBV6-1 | ASIFRLAGLGGELL
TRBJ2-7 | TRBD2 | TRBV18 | ASSRGTSGGYEQY
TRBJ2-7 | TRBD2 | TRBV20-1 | SARDFGLGVGEQY
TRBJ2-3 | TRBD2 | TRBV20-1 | SSLAGGPDTQY
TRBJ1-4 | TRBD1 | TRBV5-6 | ASSLRAGGREKLF
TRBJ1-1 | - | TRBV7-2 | ASSLEARIAAF
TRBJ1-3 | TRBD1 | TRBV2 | ASGDRTGGNTIY
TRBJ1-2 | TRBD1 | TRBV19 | ASTVLGQGVPYGYT
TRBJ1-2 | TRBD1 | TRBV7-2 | ASSSDRGLSGYT
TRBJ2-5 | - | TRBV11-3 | ASRLGGGETQY
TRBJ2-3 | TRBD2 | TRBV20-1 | ILIRREVGTDTQY
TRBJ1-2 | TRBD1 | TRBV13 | ASSLGQGRNYGYT
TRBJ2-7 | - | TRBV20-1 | SARDSRENEQY
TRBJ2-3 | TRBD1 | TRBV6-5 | ASSLLAGGGTDTQY
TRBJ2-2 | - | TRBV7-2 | ASSAVGVGTVELF
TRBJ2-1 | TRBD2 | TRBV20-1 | SARGLAGWSSYNEQF
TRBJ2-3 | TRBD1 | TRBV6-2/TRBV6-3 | ASIPQGAPFMYTQY